Listed here are 8 T cell receptor beta chains from one sample, sequenced in a study of T cells in localized non-small cell lung cancer. Sequenced by immunoSEQ multiplex PCR; TCRdb stores in-frame clones only, minus some. The sample yields approximately 35,000 clones, 91% seen once. The sample was PBMCs, taken before any cancer treatment. Receptor source: a man aged 40-75 years with stage II lung adenocarcinoma.

This chain joins TRBV10-3 and TRBJ1-1; D remains ambiguous. The V end was cut by 10 bases, the J end by 4 bases, with 10 bases between. In germline, CDR1 is ENHRY, CDR2 SYGVKD. The CDR3 length is 11 residues. The DNA for the CDR3 is TGTGCCACCGCGTCGGGCACTGAAGCTTTCTTT. Residues: CATASGTEAFF.

DNA for the CDR3: TGTGCCAGCAGATCCTTTGGGACAGGGGGGATCGAGCAGTACTTC. It yields the protein CASRSFGTGGIEQYF. The V gene is TRBV14, the J gene TRBJ2-7; TRBD1 agrees at 11 bases. Unmatched junction bases numbered 10, after V lost 6 bases and J lost 6 bases. The CDR3 spans 15 residues. Germline CDR1 reads SGHDN; CDR2 reads FVKESK.

This sequence joins TRBV9 and TRBJ1-4; D is unclear. Between the trimmed V and J ends, which lost 4 bases and 8 bases, there was a span of 15 bases. CDR3 length equals 14 residues. Germline loops: CDR1 SGDLS, CDR2 YYNGEE. CDR3 nucleotide sequence: TGTGCCAGCAGCCCCCAGCCCGCGGGGGAAAAACTGTTTTTT. This gives the protein CASSPQPAGEKLFF.

This rearrangement joins TRBV27 to TRBJ2-3; D tentatively fits TRBD1 or TRBD2 (5 bases each). The CDR3 contains 15 residues. Trimming cost V 6 bases and J 5 bases, with 18 bases left between them. Germline CDR1 and CDR2: MNHEY and SMNVEV (reference sequence). DNA of the CDR3: TGTGCCAGCAGCCCCGGGACCCAAATTGGAGATACGCAGTATTTT. It translates to CASSPGTQIGDTQYF.

The gene calls are TRBV18 and TRBJ2-2; 7 nucleotides match TRBD2. The germline V gene encodes CDR1 KGHSH and CDR2 LQKENI. This CDR3 comprises 15 residues. V was pared by 4 bases and J by 3 bases, with 5 bases of the junction left unmatched. CDR3 coding DNA: TGTGCCAGCTCACTGCGCCGGGGGGACACCGGGGAGCTGTTTTTT. Protein: CASSLRRGDTGELFF.

This chain uses TRBV2 with TRBJ2-3, with D perhaps TRBD2 (6 bases). This CDR3 contains 14 residues. Germline V lookup: CDR1 SNHLY, CDR2 FYNNEI. V lost 4 bases, J lost 0 bases, and 8 bases lay in between. The CDR3 loop reads CASSVGLSTDTQYF. The DNA for the CDR3 is TGTGCCAGCAGTGTGGGACTCAGCACAGATACGCAGTATTTT.

The rearrangement uses TRBV29-1 and TRBJ2-7; possible D gene TRBD1, 5 bases. CDR1 is SQVTM, CDR2 ANQGSEA, per germline. V lost 2 bases to trimming and J lost 2 bases, with 7 bases between them. The CDR3 is 12 amino acids. CDR3 DNA sequence: TGCAGCGTTGAAAGACAGCCCTACGAGCAGTACTTC. It yields the protein CSVERQPYEQYF.

This rearrangement joins TRBV7-2 to TRBJ2-5, with D maybe TRBD1 (6 bases). Deletions cut 5 bases from V and 4 bases from J, with 14 bases between. CDR1 and CDR2 (germline): SGHTA, FQGNSA. The CDR3 sequence is 14 residues long. The CDR3 reads CASSKGGFGETQYF. The CDR3 region has the DNA TGTGCCAGCAGCAAAGGGGGATTCGGAGAGACCCAGTACTTC.